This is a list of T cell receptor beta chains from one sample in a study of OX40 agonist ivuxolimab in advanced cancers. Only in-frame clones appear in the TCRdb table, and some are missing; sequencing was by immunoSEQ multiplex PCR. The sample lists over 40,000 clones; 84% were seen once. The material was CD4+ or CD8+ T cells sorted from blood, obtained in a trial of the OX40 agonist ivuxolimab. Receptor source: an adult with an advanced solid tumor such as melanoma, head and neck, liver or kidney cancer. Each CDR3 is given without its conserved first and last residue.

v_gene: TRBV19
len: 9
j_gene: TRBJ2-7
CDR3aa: ASSPGGRQY

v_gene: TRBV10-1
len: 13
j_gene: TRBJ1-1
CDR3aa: ASSTFPGPNTEAF

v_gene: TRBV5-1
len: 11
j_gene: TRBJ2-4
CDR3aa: ASSSGQGNIQY

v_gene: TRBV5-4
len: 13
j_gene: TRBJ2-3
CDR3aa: ATETVGRGRDTQY

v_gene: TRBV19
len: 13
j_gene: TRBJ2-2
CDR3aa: ASSVQGSNTGELF

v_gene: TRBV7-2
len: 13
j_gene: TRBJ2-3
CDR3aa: ASSLMGAITDTQY

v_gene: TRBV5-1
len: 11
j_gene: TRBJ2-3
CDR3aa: ASSLVEADTQY

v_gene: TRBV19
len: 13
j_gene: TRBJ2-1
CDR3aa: ASSPQGSVLVEQF

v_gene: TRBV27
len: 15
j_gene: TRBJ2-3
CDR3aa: ASRILGTSGSTDTQY

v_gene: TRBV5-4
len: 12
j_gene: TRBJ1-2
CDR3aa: ASSSELNLYGYT

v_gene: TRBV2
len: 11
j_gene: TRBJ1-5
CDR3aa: AGRSELRQPQH

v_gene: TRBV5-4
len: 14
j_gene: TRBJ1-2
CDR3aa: ASSSALQGKNYGYT

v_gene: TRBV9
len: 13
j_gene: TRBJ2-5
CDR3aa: ASSGASGQQETQY

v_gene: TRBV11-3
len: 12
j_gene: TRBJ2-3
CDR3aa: ASSSTVFPDTQY

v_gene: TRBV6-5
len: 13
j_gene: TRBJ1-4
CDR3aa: ASSYSGQLNEKLF

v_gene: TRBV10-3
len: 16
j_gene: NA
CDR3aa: AISTQGDSALSSYEQY

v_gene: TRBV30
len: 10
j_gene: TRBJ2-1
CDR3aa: AWRGDIQTQF

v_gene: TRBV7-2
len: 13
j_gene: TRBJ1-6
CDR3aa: ASNRGDVRNSPLH

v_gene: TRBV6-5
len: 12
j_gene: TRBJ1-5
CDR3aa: ASSFGQHNQPQH

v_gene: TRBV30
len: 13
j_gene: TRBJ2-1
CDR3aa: AWDQTSGSFNEQF

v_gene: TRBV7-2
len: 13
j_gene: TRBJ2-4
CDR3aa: ASSLDGLAGRIQY

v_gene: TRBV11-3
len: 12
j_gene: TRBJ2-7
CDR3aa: ASSLGPPVGEQY

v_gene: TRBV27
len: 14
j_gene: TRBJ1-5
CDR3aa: ASSLSTGWRNQPQH

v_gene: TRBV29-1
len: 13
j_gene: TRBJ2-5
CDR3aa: SVDQGGRSQETQY

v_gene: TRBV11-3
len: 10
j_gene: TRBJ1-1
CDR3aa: ASSLWEGEAF

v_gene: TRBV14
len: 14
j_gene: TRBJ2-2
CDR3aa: ASSQRPGQSTGELF

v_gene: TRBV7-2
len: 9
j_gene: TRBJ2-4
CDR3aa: ASSQKNIQY

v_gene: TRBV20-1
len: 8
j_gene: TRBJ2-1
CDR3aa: SAEAGAKV

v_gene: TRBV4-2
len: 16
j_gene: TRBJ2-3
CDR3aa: ASSQESGRALGVGTQY

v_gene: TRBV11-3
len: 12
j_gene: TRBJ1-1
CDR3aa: ASSTLGGDTEAF

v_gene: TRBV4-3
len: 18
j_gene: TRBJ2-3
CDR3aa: ASSQYGRGIAGRPTDTQY

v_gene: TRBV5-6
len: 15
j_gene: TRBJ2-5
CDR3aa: ASSLILREGHQETQY

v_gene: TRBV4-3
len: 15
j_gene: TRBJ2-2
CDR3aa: ASSQNRLAGRTGELF

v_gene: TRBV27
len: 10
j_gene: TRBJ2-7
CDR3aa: ASSRRGGEQY

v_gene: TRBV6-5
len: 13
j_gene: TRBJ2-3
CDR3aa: ASSYSWGGTDTQY

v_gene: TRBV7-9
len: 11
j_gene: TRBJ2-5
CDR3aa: ASSPNLLAAQY

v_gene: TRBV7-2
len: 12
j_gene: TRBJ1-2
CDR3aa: ASSPRRGSYGYT